The 21 T cell receptor beta chains given below trace back to one sample, sequenced in a study of blood T cells in healthy people across ages. For the second PCR, which ran for 7 to 11 cycles, a sample-barcoded 5' primer and a J-beta primer mix were used. A single record per CDR3 protein comes from TCRdb applying MiXCR to the 5' RACE reads. The sample comprises 850,000 to 1,300,000 distinct CDR3 sequences, 40% to 45% of which are singletons, and under 20% rests with the top ten. Sequencing was done on a sample of blood. These TCRs come from a woman aged 55-69 years in good health.

CDR3: CASSLTNRWGRDYGYTF. CDR3 bases: TGTGCCAGCAGCTTAACCAACCGCTGGGGCAGGGACTATGGCTACACCTTC. The rearrangement uses TRBV7-2 and TRBJ1-2; maybe TRBD1 (5 bases). The CDR3 spans 17 residues. V shed 2 bases and J shed 3 bases, with 19 bases lying between them. Looked up from germline, CDR1 is SGHTA and CDR2 is FQGNSA.

Only a few counts were recorded for this clonotype. The rearrangement joins TRBV9 to TRBJ1-2; no reliable D call. Germline lookup yields CDR1 SGDLS and CDR2 YYNGEE. The CDR3 spans 14 residues. V lost 7 bases to trimming and J lost 2 bases, with 15 bases between them. This chain's CDR3 is CASQPYTGNYGYTF. For the CDR3, the DNA is TGTGCCAGCCAACCCTATACCGGGAACTATGGCTACACCTTC.

This clonotype has only a few counts. The rearrangement joins TRBV7-8 to TRBJ2-7, with a weak D call TRBD2 (6 bases). CDR1 and CDR2 (germline): SGHVS, FQNEAQ. This CDR3 region has 16 residues. Between the trimmed V and J ends, which lost 3 bases and 2 bases, there was a span of 17 bases. CDR3 region: CASSFSDWRGAYEQYF. CDR3 DNA sequence: TGTGCCAGCAGCTTCTCAGACTGGAGGGGAGCCTACGAGCAGTACTTC.

J is TRBJ2-3 and V is TRBV20-1; 7 nucleotides align to TRBD1. V shed 6 bases, J shed 1 base, and the junction held 10 bases outside the gene matches. The CDR3 spans 15 residues. CDR1 is DFQATT and CDR2 is SNEGSKA in the germline V gene (reference sequence). This CDR3 is CSASDPGQGTDTQYF. The CDR3 region has the DNA TGCAGTGCCTCCGACCCCGGACAGGGCACAGATACGCAGTATTTT.

This clonotype was detected only once. The J gene is TRBJ2-7, the V gene TRBV2; 14 bases fit TRBD2. V lost 11 bases and J lost 2; bases outside the gene matches: 11. The CDR3 runs to 16 residues. Germline CDR1 reads SNHLY; CDR2 reads FYNNEI. DNA for the CDR3: TGTGCCCTGGGGGGACTAGCGGGAGATCGGACCTACGAGCAGTACTTC. Protein product: CALGGLAGDRTYEQYF.

Here the CDR3 DNA reads TGTGCCAGCAGCGCATCCAGGGGGCGTCTGGAGACCCAGTACTTC. Amino acid sequence: CASSASRGRLETQYF. The V and J genes are TRBV7-2 and TRBJ2-7; TRBD1 matches 8 bases. The end of the DNA aligns better with TRBJ2-5, so the J call may be wrong. The CDR3 has 15 residues. Per germline, CDR1 SGHTA and CDR2 FQGNSA.

The V gene is TRBV7-2, the J gene TRBJ2-1; D is undetermined. Gene TRBJ2-7 matches the end of the DNA better, so the J call may be wrong. CDR3 length equals 16 residues. Germline CDR1 SGHTA, CDR2 FQGNSA. In DNA, the CDR3 is TGTGCCAGCAGCTTGGACGGAACGAGCTCCTACAATGAGCAGTACTTC. Encoded protein: CASSLDGTSSYNEQYF.

V usage is TRBV20-1 and J usage is TRBJ1-5; TRBD1 aligns across 8 bases. Germline CDR1 DFQATT, CDR2 SNEGSKA (reference sequence). The V and J ends lost 7 bases and 3 bases, in that order; junction bases with no gene match: 8. The CDR3 is 14 amino acids. The CDR3 reads CSVWTGSPNQPQHF. The CDR3 DNA reads as TGCAGTGTCTGGACAGGGTCCCCCAATCAGCCCCAGCATTTT.

This sequence joins TRBV9 and TRBJ2-1, with 9 bases identical to TRBD1. V shed 2 bases, J shed 2 bases, and the junction held 11 bases outside the gene matches. The CDR3 is made up of 18 amino acids. From germline, CDR1 is SGDLS and CDR2 YYNGEE. The CDR3 nucleotides are TGTGCCAGCAGCGTGACCCCGAACAGGGGGCTCACCTACAATGAGCAGTTCTTC. Protein product: CASSVTPNRGLTYNEQFF.

Here the CDR3 DNA reads TGCAGTGCTAGAGCCTCCCCCAAAGCGGGAGGGCCGAAGTTCTTC. This gives the protein CSARASPKAGGPKFF. The genes are TRBV20-1 and TRBJ2-1; 10 positions match TRBD2. The trim removed 1 base at V and 14 bases at J, leaving 14 bases unmatched. CDR3 length: 15 amino acids. The V gene's germline CDR1 is DFQATT and CDR2 SNEGSKA (reference sequence).

This clonotype was detected only a few times. The rearrangement uses TRBV20-1 and TRBJ2-1; 8 nucleotides align to TRBD2. This CDR3 has 13 amino acids. Looked up from germline, CDR1 is DFQATT and CDR2 is SNEGSKA (reference sequence). The CDR3 reads CSYPGLGLNEQFF. CDR3 coding DNA: TGCAGCTACCCGGGACTAGGTCTCAATGAGCAGTTCTTC.

This rearrangement joins TRBV20-1 to TRBJ2-7; tentative D call: TRBD1 (6 bases). Trimming removed 3 bases from V and 4 bases from J, with 19 bases in between. In germline, CDR1 is DFQATT, CDR2 SNEGSKA (reference sequence). CDR3 length equals 15 residues. CDR3: CSARGPGQHYYEQYF. In DNA form, the CDR3 reads TGCAGTGCTAGGGGCCCGGGACAACACTATTACGAGCAGTACTTC.

The V call is TRBV11-2, the J call TRBJ2-5; 14 bases line up with TRBD2. The CDR3 is 21 residues long. Germline loops: CDR1 SGHAT, CDR2 FQNNGV. V was clipped by 1 base and J by 0 bases; unmatched bases: 13. Here the CDR3 reads CASSLGPGTSGSQNYQETQYF. CDR3 nucleotides: TGTGCCAGCAGCTTAGGACCCGGGACTAGCGGGAGTCAGAACTACCAAGAGACCCAGTACTTC.

This clonotype showed up many times. The rearrangement uses TRBV5-1 and TRBJ2-1, with D hard to call. Trimming left V 4 bases short and J 5 bases short, with 7 bases between. The germline CDR1 and CDR2 sequences are SGHRS and YFSETQ. The CDR3 contains 12 residues. The CDR3 nucleotides are TGCGCCAGCAGCATAGAGAACAATGAGCAGTTCTTC. It is translated as CASSIENNEQFF.

DNA for the CDR3: TGTGCCAGCACCCGGGACTCACAAGAGACCCAGTACTTC. Encoded protein: CASTRDSQETQYF. The rearrangement joins TRBV6-4 to TRBJ2-5; D possibly corresponds to TRBD2 (6 bases). The germline V gene encodes CDR1 MRHNA and CDR2 SNTAGT. V was shortened by 7 bases and J by 2 bases, with 11 bases between the two germline ends. The CDR3 has 13 amino acids.

In its sample, this clonotype was seen a few times. This chain uses TRBV20-1 with TRBJ2-1; weak D call: TRBD2 (6 bases). Trimming stripped 6 bases from V and 7 bases from J, with 13 bases between. CDR3 length: 12 amino acids. Looked up from germline, CDR1 is DFQATT and CDR2 is SNEGSKA (reference sequence). The CDR3 here is CSANDRGNEQFF. For the CDR3, the DNA is TGCAGTGCGAACGACCGGGGGAATGAGCAGTTCTTC.

The chain links TRBV6-1 to TRBJ2-4; D not resolved. This CDR3 contains 11 residues. V lost 1 base, J lost 7 bases, and 2 bases lay in between. Germline V CDR1 and CDR2: MNHNS, SASEGT. The CDR3 here is CASSEVNIQYF. As DNA, the CDR3 is TGTGCCAGCAGTGAAGTGAACATTCAGTACTTC.

As concerns this clonotype: At one of its ends the junction is not consistent with the germline gene, which may arise from a read error. The rearrangement joins TRBV5-6 to TRBJ2-1; 11 bases line up with TRBD2. In germline, CDR1 is SGHDT, CDR2 YYEEEE. The CDR3 extends over 16 amino acids. The CDR3 region is CASSSVTSGINNAQFF. In DNA form, the CDR3 reads TGTGCCAGCAGCTCAGTGACTAGCGGGATTAACAATGCGCAGTTCTTC.

This clonotype was counted a single time. A much larger clone lies a single base off, so this may be a read error. This chain joins TRBV7-9 and TRBJ2-7; TRBD2 matches at 9 bases. Trimming took 4 bases from V and 10 from J; bases not matched to a gene: 14. The CDR3 covers 15 residues. From germline, CDR1 is SEHNR and CDR2 FQNEAQ (reference sequence). The CDR3 loop is CASSWLELAGEPQYF. Written as DNA, the CDR3 is TGTGCCAGCAGCTGGTTAGAATTAGCGGGAGAGCCCCAGTACTTC. Full variable domain (remainder filled in from reference TRBV7-9 and TRBJ2-7): DTGVSQNPRHKITKRGQNVTFRCDPISEHNRLYWYRQTLGQGPEFLTYFQNEAQLEKSRLLSDRFSAERPKGSFSTLEIQRTEQGDSAMYLCASSWLELAGEPQYFGPGTRLTVT.

The chain uses TRBV7-2 and TRBJ1-2; 8 bases line up with TRBD1. The CDR3 runs 18 residues. Germline V gene sequence: CDR1 SGHTA, CDR2 FQGNSA. V lost 3 bases and J lost 3; bases outside the gene matches: 15. The CDR3 sequence: CASSLGGRGLSRDYGYTF. DNA of the CDR3: TGTGCCAGCAGCTTGGGCGGCAGGGGGCTTTCTCGCGACTATGGCTACACCTTC.

The rearrangement joins TRBV20-1 to TRBJ2-1, with 10 bases lining up with TRBD1. This CDR3 region has 14 residues. The V gene's germline CDR1 is DFQATT and CDR2 SNEGSKA (reference sequence). Trimming took 6 bases from V and 9 from J; bases not matched to a gene: 11. This CDR3 is CSARDRGSSAEQFF. Written as DNA, the CDR3 is TGCAGTGCGAGGGACAGGGGAAGTTCGGCTGAGCAGTTCTTC.